This T cell receptor beta chain was profiled in a study of cytomegalovirus exposure and HLA in healthy donors. Overall study findings and caveats: For most subjects, TCR beta sequences were reported to predict HLA-A and HLA-B alleles with accuracy. Overall, roughly 150 TCR beta chains were annotated as cytomegalovirus-associated.

About this clone: Its target is not known.

Per the germline V gene, CDR1 is SGDLS and CDR2 is YYNGEE. Trimming pared 3 bases from V and 0 bases from J, leaving 10 bases between. The CDR3 runs to 14 residues. Researchers ran the PCR with 60 Vbeta and 13 Jbeta primers. The repertoire was sequenced with immunoSEQ multiplex PCR; TCRdb's copy has only in-frame clones and lacks some. Of 130,000 or so clones listed, 75% are singletons. Specimen: PBMCs. The chain couples TRBV9 to TRBJ2-7; D perhaps matches TRBD1 (5 bases). The TCR sequence derives from a man aged 30 to 45 in good health and CMV-seronegative. CDR3 region: CASSEATDSYEQYF. In DNA form, the CDR3 reads TGTGCCAGCAGCGAAGCGACAGACTCCTACGAGCAGTACTTC. The full variable domain, completed using reference TRBV9 and TRBJ2-7, is DSGVTQTPKHLITATGQRVTLRCSPRSGDLSVYWYQQSLDQGLQFLIQYYNGEERAKGNILERFSAQQFPDLHSELNLSSLELGDSALYFCASSEATDSYEQYFGPGTRLTVT.